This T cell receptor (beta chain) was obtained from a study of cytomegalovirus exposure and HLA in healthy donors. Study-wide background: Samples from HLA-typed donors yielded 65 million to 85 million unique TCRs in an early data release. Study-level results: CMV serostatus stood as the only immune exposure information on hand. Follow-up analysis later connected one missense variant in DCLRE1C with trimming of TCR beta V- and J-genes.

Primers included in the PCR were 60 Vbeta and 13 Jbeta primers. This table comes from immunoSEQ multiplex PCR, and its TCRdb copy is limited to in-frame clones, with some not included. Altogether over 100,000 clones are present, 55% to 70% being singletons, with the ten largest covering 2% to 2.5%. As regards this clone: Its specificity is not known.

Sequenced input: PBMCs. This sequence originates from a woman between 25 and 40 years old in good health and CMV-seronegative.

The CDR3 loop reads CASSRPEGGETQYF. In DNA, the CDR3 is TGTGCCAGCAGCCGACCCGAGGGTGGGGAGACCCAGTACTTC. The chain uses TRBV7-9 and TRBJ2-5; possible D gene TRBD2, 5 bases. V was shortened by 5 bases and J by 5 bases, with 15 bases between the two germline ends. The CDR3 consists of 14 residues. In germline, CDR1 is SEHNR, CDR2 FQNEAQ (reference sequence).